The 24 T cell receptor beta chains below were found in one sample sequenced in a study of CD8+ T cells in alopecia areata. Obtained from alopecia areata patients were lesional scalp punch biopsies along with peripheral blood. Isolated RNA was reverse transcribed into cDNA used as the sequencing template. Only in-frame clones appear in the TCRdb table, and some are missing; sequencing was by immunoSEQ multiplex PCR. This table has roughly 20,000 clones, more than 50% appearing once. Material: skin, obtained at week 0. Receptors were obtained from a human donor with alopecia areata.

This sequence joins TRBV4-1 and TRBJ2-5; D remains unclear. This CDR3 comprises 11 residues. V shed 6 bases and J shed 5 bases, with 7 bases lying between them. Germline-derived CDR1 and CDR2 are MGHRA and YSYEKL. CDR3 in DNA: TGCGCCAGCAGTACAGCGGAGACCCAGTACTTC. Translated: CASSTAETQYF.

The chain couples TRBV4-3 to TRBJ2-2; D is ambiguous. CDR3 length: 18 amino acids. The V and J ends lost 0 bases and 7 bases respectively, with 21 bases between them. Germline V lookup: CDR1 LGHNA, CDR2 YSLEER. Here the CDR3 DNA reads TGCGCCAGCAGCCAAGATCAACGCGCGAACGCCCTGGGCGGGGAGCTGTTTTTT. Translated, it gives CASSQDQRANALGGELFF.

The chain is built from TRBV27 and TRBJ2-3; TRBD2 might be the D (6 bases). CDR1 and CDR2 from the germline V gene are MNHEY and SMNVEV (reference sequence). V lost 5 bases and J lost 2, with 8 bases in between. CDR3 length equals 13 residues. The CDR3 loop is CASSRGATDTQYF. Here the CDR3 DNA reads TGTGCCAGCAGTCGCGGGGCCACAGATACGCAGTATTTT.

This chain links TRBV6-6 with TRBJ2-1; D remains unclear. Trimming shortened V by 1 base and J by 6 bases, and 10 bases separated the two germline ends. The length of the CDR3 is 14 residues. Germline V CDR1 and CDR2: MNHNY, SVGAGI (reference sequence). CDR3 region: CASSYWAARNEQFF. The CDR3, as DNA: TGTGCCAGCAGTTACTGGGCAGCCCGCAATGAGCAGTTCTTC.

There are a few counts of this clone. The rearrangement links TRBV4-3 to TRBJ2-1; the match to TRBD2 covers 12 bases. The CDR3 loop spans 17 amino acids. The V gene end was trimmed by 3 bases and the J gene end by 4 bases; junction bases not matched to a gene: 7. Germline V CDR1 and CDR2: LGHNA, YSLEER. CDR3 DNA sequence: TGCGCCAGCAGCCACAGACTAGCGGGGGCCTTATACAATGAGCAGTTCTTC. It specifies CASSHRLAGALYNEQFF.

J is TRBJ1-1 and V is TRBV6-5, with D perhaps matching TRBD1 (6 bases). Germline V gene lookup returns CDR1 MNHEY and CDR2 SVGAGI. The germline V and J ends were trimmed by 6 bases and 4 bases, with 18 bases remaining between them. The CDR3 sequence is 15 residues long. The DNA of the CDR3 is TGTGCCAGCAGCCGCGGAGTGGGGGCGGCCACTGAAGCTTTCTTT. It is translated as CASSRGVGAATEAFF.

This chain links TRBV11-1 with TRBJ2-3; D perhaps matches TRBD2 (6 bases). Trimming removed 7 bases at V and 6 bases at J, with 17 bases between. Germline V gene data show CDR1 as SGHAT and CDR2 as FQDESV (reference sequence). The CDR3 covers 14 residues. In DNA form, the CDR3 reads TGTGCCAGCAAAGAGCGGGTCCTCATGGATACGCAGTATTTT. Its protein is CASKERVLMDTQYF.

This clone was seen a few times. J is TRBJ1-1 and V is TRBV7-9; TRBD1 matches 8 bases. With V trimmed by 5 bases and J by 3 bases, 5 bases remained unmatched. Per the germline V gene, CDR1 is SEHNR and CDR2 is FQNEAQ (reference sequence). The CDR3 has 14 amino acids. This chain's CDR3 is CASSPGTGDTEAFF. The CDR3 coding sequence is TGTGCCAGCAGCCCCGGGACAGGCGACACTGAAGCTTTCTTT.

J is TRBJ2-1 and V is TRBV7-6, with 11 positions matching TRBD2. This CDR3 has 19 amino acids. With V trimmed by 2 bases and J by 4 bases, 13 bases remained unmatched. Germline V CDR1 and CDR2: SGHVS, FNYEAQ. The CDR3 nucleotides read TGTGCCAGCAGCTTATATGGTTTGCTAGCGGGGGGAAAGTACAATGAGCAGTTCTTC. Protein product: CASSLYGLLAGGKYNEQFF.

The chain recombines TRBV7-2 with TRBJ1-1; no clear D gene. V was pared by 5 bases and J by 4 bases, with 5 bases between. Per the germline V gene, CDR1 is SGHTA and CDR2 is FQGNSA. CDR3 length: 11 residues. The CDR3 region is CASSRSTEAFF. CDR3 nucleotides: TGTGCCAGCAGCCGAAGCACTGAAGCTTTCTTT.

Only a few counts were recorded for this clone. This chain connects TRBV5-4 to TRBJ1-6; D remains ambiguous. From germline, CDR1 is SGHNT and CDR2 YYREEE (reference sequence). The V and J ends lost 1 base and 0 bases respectively, with 11 bases between them. The CDR3 loop spans 17 amino acids. The CDR3 protein is CASSLYRESSYNSPLHF. CDR3 bases: TGTGCCAGCAGCTTGTATAGGGAAAGCTCCTATAATTCACCCCTCCACTTT. The full variable domain, with the rest looked up from reference TRBV5-4 and TRBJ1-6, is ETGVTQSPTHLIKTRGQQVTLRCSSQSGHNTVSWYQQALGQGPQFIFQYYREEENGRGNFPPRFSGLQFPNYSSELNVNALELDDSALYLCASSLYRESSYNSPLHFGNGTRLTVT.

The V call is TRBV19, the J call TRBJ1-2, with D hard to call. V was shortened by 6 bases and J by 0 bases, with 11 bases between the two germline ends. CDR1 and CDR2 (germline): LNHDA, SQIVND (reference sequence). The CDR3 runs to 14 residues. DNA for the CDR3: TGTGCCAGTAGCCCCTCGGCCACTAACTATGGCTACACCTTC. Translation: CASSPSATNYGYTF.

The J gene is TRBJ2-5, the V gene TRBV7-8; D is unclear. The V and J ends lost 2 bases and 1 base respectively, with 11 bases between them. From germline, CDR1 is SGHVS and CDR2 FQNEAQ. The CDR3 has 15 amino acids. The CDR3 loop reads CASSLMSSFQETQYF. CDR3 nucleotides: TGTGCCAGCAGCTTAATGTCTTCATTCCAAGAGACCCAGTACTTC. Complete variable domain (other parts from reference TRBV7-8 and TRBJ2-5): GAGVSQSPRYKVAKRGQDVALRCDPISGHVSLFWYQQALGQGPEFLTYFQNEAQLDKSGLPSDRFFAERPEGSVSTLKIQRTQQEDSAVYLCASSLMSSFQETQYFGPGTRLLVL.

V is TRBV7-2 and J is TRBJ2-7; 9 nucleotides agree with TRBD1. V shed 3 bases and J 1 base; nucleotides not matched to a gene: 4. CDR1 is SGHTA, CDR2 FQGNSA, per germline. This CDR3 is built from 15 residues. In nucleotides, the CDR3 is TGTGCCAGCAGCTTCACCGGGACAGGGTCCTACGAGCAGTACTTC. Translation gives CASSFTGTGSYEQYF.

This clone was counted only a few times. V is TRBV4-1 and J is TRBJ1-1, with 7 bases identical to TRBD1. The CDR3 consists of 18 residues. The germline V gene encodes CDR1 MGHRA and CDR2 YSYEKL. Trimming at V came to 0 bases and at J to 8 bases, leaving 18 bases not matched to a gene. The CDR3 is CASSQDSHRTGALLEAFF. CDR3 bases: TGCGCCAGCAGCCAAGACAGCCACCGGACAGGAGCCCTATTGGAAGCTTTCTTT.

The J gene is TRBJ2-2, the V gene TRBV6-5; D is uncertain. V was trimmed by 6 bases and J by 6 bases, leaving 5 bases between them. CDR3 length equals 11 residues. CDR1 and CDR2 from the germline V gene are MNHEY and SVGAGI. CDR3 sequence: CASSPSGELFF. The CDR3 DNA reads TGTGCCAGCAGCCCATCCGGGGAGCTGTTTTTT.

This sequence joins TRBV7-2 and TRBJ1-3, with a possible D match to TRBD1 (5 bases). CDR1 SGHTA and CDR2 FQGNSA come from the germline V gene. V dropped 4 bases and J dropped 3 bases, with 19 bases sitting between them. The CDR3 spans 17 residues. CDR3 amino acids: CASSSFPGTPLGNTIYF. In DNA, the CDR3 is TGTGCCAGCAGCTCATTTCCCGGGACCCCGCTTGGAAACACCATATATTTT.

The gene calls are TRBV11-3 and TRBJ2-1; D is undetermined. Germline V gives CDR1 SGHNT, CDR2 YENEEA. This CDR3 is built from 15 residues. Trimming removed 1 base from V and 0 bases from J, with 7 bases in between. CDR3 sequence (DNA): TGTGCCAGCAGCTTAGTTCACTCCTCCTACAATGAGCAGTTCTTC. As protein: CASSLVHSSYNEQFF.

The chain links TRBV29-1 to TRBJ2-7; 7 positions match TRBD1. Trimming took 1 base from V and 2 from J; bases not matched to a gene: 2. Per the germline V gene, CDR1 is SQVTM and CDR2 is ANQGSEA. The CDR3 runs 13 residues. CDR3 amino acids: CSVEVTGAYEQYF. CDR3 nucleotides: TGCAGCGTTGAAGTCACAGGGGCCTACGAGCAGTACTTC.

There are a few counts of this clone. The chain joins TRBV6-5 to TRBJ2-7; 8 bases are a match to TRBD2. J lost 2 bases, V lost 10 bases, and 4 bases had no gene match. This CDR3 is built from 12 residues. Looked up from germline, CDR1 is MNHEY and CDR2 is SVGAGI. The chain's CDR3 is CATARGAYEQYF. The CDR3 bases are TGTGCCACCGCGCGGGGGGCCTACGAGCAGTACTTC.

The V call is TRBV9, the J call TRBJ1-1; tentatively, D is TRBD1 (5 bases). V was cut by 0 bases and J by 0 bases, with 15 bases left in between. This CDR3 contains 17 residues. Germline CDR1 SGDLS, CDR2 YYNGEE. CDR3 in amino acids: CASSVGAGTFMNTEAFF. For the CDR3, the DNA is TGTGCCAGCAGCGTAGGAGCAGGGACGTTCATGAACACTGAAGCTTTCTTT.

The chain is built from TRBV5-5 and TRBJ2-7; D not resolved. This CDR3 is built from 14 residues. Germline V CDR1 and CDR2: SGHKS, YYEKEE (reference sequence). Deletions cut 4 bases from V and 2 bases from J, with 13 bases between. The CDR3 DNA reads TGTGCCAGCAGCCCTACCATAACCCCCTACGAGCAGTACTTC. This encodes CASSPTITPYEQYF.

The chain is built from TRBV11-1 and TRBJ2-3; 9 bases agree with TRBD1. The CDR3 extends over 16 amino acids. Looked up from germline, CDR1 is SGHAT and CDR2 is FQDESV (reference sequence). Germline trimming cut 4 bases from V and 4 bases from J; bases unmatched to any gene: 9. CDR3 amino acids: CASSSGQGPAADTQYF. In nucleotides, the CDR3 is TGTGCCAGCAGCTCAGGACAGGGGCCGGCGGCAGATACGCAGTATTTT.

This clone occurred a few times. The V and J genes are TRBV7-2 and TRBJ2-3; the match to TRBD2 covers 7 bases. Germline CDR1 reads SGHTA; CDR2 reads FQGNSA. CDR3 length equals 14 residues. Trimming at V came to 1 base and at J to 8 bases, leaving 6 bases not matched to a gene. This CDR3 is CASSLVTGGGTQYF. For the CDR3, the DNA is TGTGCCAGCAGCTTAGTTACGGGGGGTGGTACGCAGTATTTT.